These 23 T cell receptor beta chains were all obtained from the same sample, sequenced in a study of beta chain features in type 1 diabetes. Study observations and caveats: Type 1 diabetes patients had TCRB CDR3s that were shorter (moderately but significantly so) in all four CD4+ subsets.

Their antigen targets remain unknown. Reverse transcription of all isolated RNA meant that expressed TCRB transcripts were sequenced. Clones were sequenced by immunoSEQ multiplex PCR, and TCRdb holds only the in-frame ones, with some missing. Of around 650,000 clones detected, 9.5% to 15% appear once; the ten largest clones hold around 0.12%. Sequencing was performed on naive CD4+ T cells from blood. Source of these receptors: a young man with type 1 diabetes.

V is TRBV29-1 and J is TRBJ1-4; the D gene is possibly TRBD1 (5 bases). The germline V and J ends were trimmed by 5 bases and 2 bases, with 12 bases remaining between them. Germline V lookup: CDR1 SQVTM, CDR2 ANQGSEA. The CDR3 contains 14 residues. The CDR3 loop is CSVTLGVTNEKLFF. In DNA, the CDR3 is TGCAGCGTTACGTTAGGGGTGACTAATGAAAAACTGTTTTTT.

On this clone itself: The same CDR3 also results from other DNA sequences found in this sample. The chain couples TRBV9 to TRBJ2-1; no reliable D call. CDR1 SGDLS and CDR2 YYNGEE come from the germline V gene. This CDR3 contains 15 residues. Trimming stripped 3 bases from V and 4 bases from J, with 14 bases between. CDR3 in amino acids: CASSADGRGYNEQFF. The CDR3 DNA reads TGTGCCAGCAGCGCCGATGGCCGAGGTTACAATGAGCAGTTCTTC. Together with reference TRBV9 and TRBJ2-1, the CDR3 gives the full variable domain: DSGVTQTPKHLITATGQRVTLRCSPRSGDLSVYWYQQSLDQGLQFLIQYYNGEERAKGNILERFSAQQFPDLHSELNLSSLELGDSALYFCASSADGRGYNEQFFGPGTRLTVL.

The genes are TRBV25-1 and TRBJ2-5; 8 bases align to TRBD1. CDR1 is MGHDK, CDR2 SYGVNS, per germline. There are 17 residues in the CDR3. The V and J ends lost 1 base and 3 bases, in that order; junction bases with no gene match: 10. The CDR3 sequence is CASSESWTGSFEETQYF. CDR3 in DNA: TGTGCCAGCAGTGAATCCTGGACAGGGTCTTTTGAAGAGACCCAGTACTTC.

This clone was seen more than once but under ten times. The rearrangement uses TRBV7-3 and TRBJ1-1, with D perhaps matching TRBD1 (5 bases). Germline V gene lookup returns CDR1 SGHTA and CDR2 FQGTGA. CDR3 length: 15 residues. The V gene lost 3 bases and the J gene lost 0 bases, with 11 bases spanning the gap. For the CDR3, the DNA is TGTGCCAGCAGCTTCCAGGGAAACATGAACACTGAAGCTTTCTTT. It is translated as CASSFQGNMNTEAFF.

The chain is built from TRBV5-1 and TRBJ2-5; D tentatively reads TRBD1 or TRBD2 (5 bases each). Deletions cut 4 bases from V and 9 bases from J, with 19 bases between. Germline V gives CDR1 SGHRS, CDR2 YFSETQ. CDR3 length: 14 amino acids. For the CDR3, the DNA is TGCGCCAGCAGCGACCGGGACGGCTCGATGGCCCAGTACTTC. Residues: CASSDRDGSMAQYF.

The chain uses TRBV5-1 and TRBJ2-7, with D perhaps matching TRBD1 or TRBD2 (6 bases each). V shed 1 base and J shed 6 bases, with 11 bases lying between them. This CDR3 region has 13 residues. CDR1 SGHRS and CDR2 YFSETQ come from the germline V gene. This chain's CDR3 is CASSLLGGSEQYF. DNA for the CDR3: TGCGCCAGCAGCTTGCTAGGGGGGAGCGAGCAGTACTTC. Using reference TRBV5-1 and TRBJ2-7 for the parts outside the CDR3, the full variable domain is KAGVTQTPRYLIKTRGQQVTLSCSPISGHRSVSWYQQTPGQGLQFLFEYFSETQRNKGNFPGRFSGRQFSNSRSEMNVSTLELGDSALYLCASSLLGGSEQYFGPGTRLTVT.

CDR3 in amino acids: CASSLGPEEKLFF. The CDR3 DNA reads TGCGCCAGCAGCTTGGGGCCCGAAGAAAAACTGTTTTTT. The chain recombines TRBV5-1 with TRBJ1-4; D call uncertain. Looked up from germline, CDR1 is SGHRS and CDR2 is YFSETQ. V dropped 0 bases and J dropped 8 bases, with 8 bases sitting between them. This CDR3 has 13 amino acids.

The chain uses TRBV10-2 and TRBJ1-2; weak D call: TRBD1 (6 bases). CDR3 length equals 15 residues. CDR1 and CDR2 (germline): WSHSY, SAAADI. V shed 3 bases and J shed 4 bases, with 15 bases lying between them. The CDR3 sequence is CASSEGEGGSYGYTF. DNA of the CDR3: TGCGCCAGCAGTGAAGGGGAGGGGGGGAGCTATGGCTACACCTTC.

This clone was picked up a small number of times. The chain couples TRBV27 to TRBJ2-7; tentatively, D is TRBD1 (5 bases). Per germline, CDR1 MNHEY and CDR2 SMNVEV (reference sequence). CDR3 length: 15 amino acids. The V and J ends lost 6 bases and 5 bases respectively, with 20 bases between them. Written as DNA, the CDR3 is TGTGCCAGCAGCCCCCAGGGATTATTAGTTCACGAGCAGTACTTC. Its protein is CASSPQGLLVHEQYF.

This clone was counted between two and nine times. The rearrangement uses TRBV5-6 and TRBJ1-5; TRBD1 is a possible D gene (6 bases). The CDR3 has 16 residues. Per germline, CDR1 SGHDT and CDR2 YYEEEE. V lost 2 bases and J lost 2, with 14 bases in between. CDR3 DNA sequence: TGTGCCAGCAGCTTACAGGGCCATGGAGGCAATCAGCCCCAGCATTTT. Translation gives CASSLQGHGGNQPQHF.

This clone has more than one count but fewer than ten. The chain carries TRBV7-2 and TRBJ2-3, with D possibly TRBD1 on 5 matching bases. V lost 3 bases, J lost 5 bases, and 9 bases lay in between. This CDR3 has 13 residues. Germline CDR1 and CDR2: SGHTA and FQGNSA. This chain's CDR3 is CASSFPGLDTQYF. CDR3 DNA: TGTGCCAGCAGCTTTCCAGGGTTAGATACGCAGTATTTT.

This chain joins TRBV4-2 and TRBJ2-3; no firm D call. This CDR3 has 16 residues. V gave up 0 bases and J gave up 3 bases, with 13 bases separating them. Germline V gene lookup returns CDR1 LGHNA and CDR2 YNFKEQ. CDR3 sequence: CASSQDSQTATDTQYF. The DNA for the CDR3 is TGTGCCAGCAGCCAAGATTCCCAGACCGCAACAGATACGCAGTATTTT.

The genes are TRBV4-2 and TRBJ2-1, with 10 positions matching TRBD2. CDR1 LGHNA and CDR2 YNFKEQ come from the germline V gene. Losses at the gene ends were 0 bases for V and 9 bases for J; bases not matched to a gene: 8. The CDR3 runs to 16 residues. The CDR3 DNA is TGTGCCAGCAGCCAAGACCCCTTCCTAGCGGGGGCTGAGCAGTTCTTC. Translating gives CASSQDPFLAGAEQFF.

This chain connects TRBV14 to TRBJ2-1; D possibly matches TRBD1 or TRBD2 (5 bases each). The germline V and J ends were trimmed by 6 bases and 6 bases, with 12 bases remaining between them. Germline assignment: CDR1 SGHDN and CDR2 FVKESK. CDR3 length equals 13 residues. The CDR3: CASSLTGGNEQFF. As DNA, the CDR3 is TGTGCCAGCAGTCTAACAGGAGGCAATGAGCAGTTCTTC.

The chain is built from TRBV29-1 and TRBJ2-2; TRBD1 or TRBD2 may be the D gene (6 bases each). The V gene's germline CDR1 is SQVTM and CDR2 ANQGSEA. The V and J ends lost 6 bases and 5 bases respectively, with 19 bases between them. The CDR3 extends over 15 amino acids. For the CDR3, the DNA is TGCAGCGTCACCGGAAAGGGGGGCAGGACCGGGGAGCTGTTTTTT. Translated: CSVTGKGGRTGELFF.

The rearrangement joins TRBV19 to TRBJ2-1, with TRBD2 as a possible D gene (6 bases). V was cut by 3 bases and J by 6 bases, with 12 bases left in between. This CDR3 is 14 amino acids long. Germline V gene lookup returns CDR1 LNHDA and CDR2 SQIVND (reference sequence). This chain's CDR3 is CASSIPLAFNEQFF. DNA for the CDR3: TGTGCCAGTAGTATCCCACTAGCATTCAATGAGCAGTTCTTC.

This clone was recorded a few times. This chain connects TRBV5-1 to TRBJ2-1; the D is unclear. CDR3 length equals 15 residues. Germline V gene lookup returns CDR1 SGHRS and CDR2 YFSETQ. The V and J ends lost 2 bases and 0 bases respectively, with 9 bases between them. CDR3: CASSFGLSSYNEQFF. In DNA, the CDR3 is TGCGCCAGCAGCTTTGGGTTGAGCTCCTACAATGAGCAGTTCTTC.

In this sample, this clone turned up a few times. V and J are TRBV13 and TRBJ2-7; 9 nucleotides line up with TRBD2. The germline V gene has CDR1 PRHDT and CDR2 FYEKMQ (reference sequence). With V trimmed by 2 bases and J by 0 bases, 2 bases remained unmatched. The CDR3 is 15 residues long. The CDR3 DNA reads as TGTGCCAGCAGCTTACTAGCGGGGAGCTCCTACGAGCAGTACTTC. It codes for CASSLLAGSSYEQYF.

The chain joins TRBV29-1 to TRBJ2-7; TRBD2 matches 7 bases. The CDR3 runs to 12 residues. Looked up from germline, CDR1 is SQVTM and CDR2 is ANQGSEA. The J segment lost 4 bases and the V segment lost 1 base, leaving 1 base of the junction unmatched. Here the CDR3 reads CSVEAGGYEQYF. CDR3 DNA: TGCAGCGTTGAAGCGGGGGGTTACGAGCAGTACTTC.

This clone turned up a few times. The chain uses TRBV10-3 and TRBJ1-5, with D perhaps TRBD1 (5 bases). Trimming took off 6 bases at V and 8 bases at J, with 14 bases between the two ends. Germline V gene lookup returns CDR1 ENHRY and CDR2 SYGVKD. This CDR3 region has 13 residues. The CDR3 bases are TGTGCCATCAGGGGACTACCGGAGGAGCCCCAGCATTTT. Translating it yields CAIRGLPEEPQHF.

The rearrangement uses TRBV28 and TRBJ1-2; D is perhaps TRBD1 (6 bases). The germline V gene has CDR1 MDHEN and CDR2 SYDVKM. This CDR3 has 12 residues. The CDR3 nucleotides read TGTGCGCTGGGACAAGTTAACTATGGCTACACCTTC. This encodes CALGQVNYGYTF.

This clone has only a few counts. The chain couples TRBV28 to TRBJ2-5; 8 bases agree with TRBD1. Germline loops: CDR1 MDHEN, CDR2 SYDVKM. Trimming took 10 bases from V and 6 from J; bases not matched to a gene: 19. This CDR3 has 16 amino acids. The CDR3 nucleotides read TGTGCCACCTCAGGCACGGACAGGGAGCCCTGGCAGACCCAGTACTTC. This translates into CATSGTDREPWQTQYF.

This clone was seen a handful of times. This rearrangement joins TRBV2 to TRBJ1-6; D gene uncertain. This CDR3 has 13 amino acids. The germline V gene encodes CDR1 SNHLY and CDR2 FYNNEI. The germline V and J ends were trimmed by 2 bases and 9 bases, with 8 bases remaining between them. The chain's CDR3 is CASSERSSSPLHF. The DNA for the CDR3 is TGTGCCAGCAGTGAAAGGTCAAGTTCACCCCTCCACTTT.